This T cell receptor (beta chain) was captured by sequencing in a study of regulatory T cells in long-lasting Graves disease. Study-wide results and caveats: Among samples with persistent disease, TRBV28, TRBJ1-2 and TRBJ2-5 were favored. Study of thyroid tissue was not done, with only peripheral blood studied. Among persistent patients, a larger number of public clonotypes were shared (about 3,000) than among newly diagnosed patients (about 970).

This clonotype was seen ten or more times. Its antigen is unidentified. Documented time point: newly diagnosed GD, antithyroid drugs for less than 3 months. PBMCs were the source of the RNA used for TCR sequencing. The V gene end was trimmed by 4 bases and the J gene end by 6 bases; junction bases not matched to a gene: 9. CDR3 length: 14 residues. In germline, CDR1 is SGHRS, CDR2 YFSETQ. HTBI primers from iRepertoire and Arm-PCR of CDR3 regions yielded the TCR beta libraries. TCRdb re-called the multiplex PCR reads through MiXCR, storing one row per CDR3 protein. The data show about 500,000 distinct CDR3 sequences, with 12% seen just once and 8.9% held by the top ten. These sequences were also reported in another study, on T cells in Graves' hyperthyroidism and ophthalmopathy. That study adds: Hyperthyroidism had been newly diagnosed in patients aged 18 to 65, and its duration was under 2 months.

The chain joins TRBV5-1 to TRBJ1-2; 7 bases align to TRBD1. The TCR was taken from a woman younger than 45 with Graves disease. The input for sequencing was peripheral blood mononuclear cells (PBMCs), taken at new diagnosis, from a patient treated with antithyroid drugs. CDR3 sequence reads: CASSPRQGEDGYTF. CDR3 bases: TGCGCCAGCAGCCCCAGACAGGGAGAGGATGGCTACACCTTC.